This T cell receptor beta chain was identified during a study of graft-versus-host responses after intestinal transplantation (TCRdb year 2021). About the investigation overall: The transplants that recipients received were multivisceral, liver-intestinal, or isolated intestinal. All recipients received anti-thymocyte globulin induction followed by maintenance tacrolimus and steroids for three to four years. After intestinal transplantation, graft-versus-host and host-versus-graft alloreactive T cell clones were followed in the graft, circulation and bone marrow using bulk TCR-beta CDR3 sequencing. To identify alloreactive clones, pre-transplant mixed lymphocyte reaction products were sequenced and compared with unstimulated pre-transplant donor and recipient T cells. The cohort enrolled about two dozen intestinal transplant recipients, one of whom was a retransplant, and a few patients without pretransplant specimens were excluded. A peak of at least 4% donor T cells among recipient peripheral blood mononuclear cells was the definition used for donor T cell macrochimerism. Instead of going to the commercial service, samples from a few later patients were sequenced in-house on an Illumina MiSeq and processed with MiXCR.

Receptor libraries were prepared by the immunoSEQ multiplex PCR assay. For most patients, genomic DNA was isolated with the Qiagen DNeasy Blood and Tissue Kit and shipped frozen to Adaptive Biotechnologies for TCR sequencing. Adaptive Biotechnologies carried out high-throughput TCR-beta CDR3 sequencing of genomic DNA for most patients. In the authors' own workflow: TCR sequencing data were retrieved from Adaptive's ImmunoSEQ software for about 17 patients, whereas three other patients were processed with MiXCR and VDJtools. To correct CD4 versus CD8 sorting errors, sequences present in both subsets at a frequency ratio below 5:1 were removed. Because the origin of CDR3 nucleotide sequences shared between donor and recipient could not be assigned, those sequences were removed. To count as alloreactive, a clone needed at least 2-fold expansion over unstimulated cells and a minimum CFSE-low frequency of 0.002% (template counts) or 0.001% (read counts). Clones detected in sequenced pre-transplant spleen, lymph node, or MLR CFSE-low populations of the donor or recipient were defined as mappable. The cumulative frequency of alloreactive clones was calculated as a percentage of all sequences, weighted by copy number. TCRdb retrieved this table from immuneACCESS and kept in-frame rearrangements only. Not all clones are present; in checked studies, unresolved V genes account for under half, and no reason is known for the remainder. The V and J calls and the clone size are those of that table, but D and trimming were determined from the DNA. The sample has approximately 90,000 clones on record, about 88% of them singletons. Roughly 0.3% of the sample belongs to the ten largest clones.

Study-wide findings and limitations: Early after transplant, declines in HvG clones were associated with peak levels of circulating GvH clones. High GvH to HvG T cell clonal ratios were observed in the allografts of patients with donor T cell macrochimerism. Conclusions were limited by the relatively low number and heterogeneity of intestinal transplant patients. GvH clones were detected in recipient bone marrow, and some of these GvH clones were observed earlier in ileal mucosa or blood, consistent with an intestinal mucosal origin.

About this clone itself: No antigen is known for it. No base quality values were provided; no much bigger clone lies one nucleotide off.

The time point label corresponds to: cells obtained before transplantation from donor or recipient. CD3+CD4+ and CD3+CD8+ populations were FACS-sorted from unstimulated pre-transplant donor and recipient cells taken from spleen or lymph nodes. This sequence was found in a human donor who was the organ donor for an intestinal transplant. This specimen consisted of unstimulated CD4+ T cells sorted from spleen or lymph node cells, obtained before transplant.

Here is the DNA: TGCGCCAGCAGCCAGGGCTGGGGGGGAAAAGAGACCCAGTACTTC. Translated, it reads CASSQGWGGKETQYF. The V and J genes are TRBV4-1 and TRBJ2-5; 7 bases in the junction line up with TRBD2. The CDR3 sequence holds 15 residues, the cysteine and phenylalanine included. The read is trimmed to its CDR3 DNA, 45 bases read in frame from base 1. CDR1 and CDR2, per the germline V gene, are MGHRA and YSYEKL. Relative to germline, V is missing 3 bases and J is missing 3 bases, with 7 bases of the junction outside any gene match.